The clone carrying this T cell receptor beta chain is a singleton in its sample. The antigen remains undetermined. Antigen-specific CD4+ T cells expanded by the ViraFEST assay with viral peptide pools were then sequenced. The culture ran for roughly 10 days before CD4+ T cells were isolated. Nucleocapsid antibodies were negative in the vaccine recipients, who had never had SARS-CoV-2 infection. PBMC cultures contained approximately 1.8 million cells per well, about 10 IU/ml IL-2 and 10 ug/ml peptides. Clones were sequenced by immunoSEQ multiplex PCR, and TCRdb holds only the in-frame ones, with some missing. The sample carries tens of thousands of clones, roughly 79% recorded once. The sample belongs to a study of vaccination effects on CD4 cells after COVID-19. The specimen comprised CD4+ T cells from PBMCs cultured with HCoV-229E spike peptides, sampled before COVID-19 vaccination. This clonotype was obtained from a human donor who received a COVID-19 vaccine.

As DNA, the CDR3 is TGTGCCAGCAGCTTAACAGCCTCAGGGAACACCGGGGAGCTGTTTTTT. It is translated as CASSLTASGNTGELFF. The V call is TRBV7-3, the J call TRBJ2-2; D uncertain. The V gene lost 0 bases and the J gene lost 1 base, with 9 bases spanning the gap. CDR1 is SGHTA and CDR2 is FQGTGA in the germline V gene. The CDR3 consists of 16 residues.